The 27 T cell receptor beta chains listed next were all sequenced from one sample in a study of OX40 agonist ivuxolimab in advanced cancers. Libraries were prepared by immunoSEQ multiplex PCR; TCRdb keeps only in-frame clonotypes and omits some of them. In the table there are around 83,000 clones, roughly 90% of which are singletons. The sample in question was CD4+ or CD8+ T cells sorted from blood, obtained in a trial of the OX40 agonist ivuxolimab. The origin of the receptors is an adult with an advanced solid tumor such as melanoma, head and neck, liver or kidney cancer.

V usage is TRBV20-1 and J usage is TRBJ2-7, with D possibly being TRBD1 (6 bases). The germline CDR1 and CDR2 sequences are DFQATT and SNEGSKA (reference sequence). The V gene lost 5 bases and the J gene lost 3 bases, with 8 bases spanning the gap. The CDR3 is made up of 11 amino acids. CDR3 DNA: TGCAGTGCTTGGGACATCTACGAGCAGTACTTC. As protein: CSAWDIYEQYF.

This clone was counted only a few times. The chain links TRBV19 to TRBJ2-1, with D tentatively TRBD2 (5 bases). CDR3 length equals 13 residues. V was shortened by 4 bases and J by 2 bases, with 6 bases between the two germline ends. From germline, CDR1 is LNHDA and CDR2 SQIVND (reference sequence). DNA of the CDR3: TGTGCCAGTAGTAAGACTACCTACAATGAGCAGTTCTTC. This translates into CASSKTTYNEQFF.

This rearrangement joins TRBV5-1 to TRBJ2-3; D ambiguous. This CDR3 region has 16 residues. Germline lookup yields CDR1 SGHRS and CDR2 YFSETQ. V dropped 4 bases and J dropped 0 bases, with 15 bases sitting between them. The CDR3 spells CASSIGGGTSTDTQYF. The CDR3 nucleotides read TGCGCCAGCAGCATTGGTGGTGGAACTAGCACAGATACGCAGTATTTT.

The V call is TRBV6-5, the J call TRBJ1-5; D perhaps matches TRBD1 (5 bases). The CDR3 consists of 13 residues. Trimming removed 6 bases at V and 4 bases at J, with 10 bases between. CDR1 is MNHEY, CDR2 SVGAGI, per germline. The CDR3 sequence: CASSFAGNQPQHF. The DNA for the CDR3 is TGTGCCAGCAGCTTCGCAGGGAATCAGCCCCAGCATTTT.

The chain employs TRBV19 and TRBJ2-3, with no clear D. The germline V and J ends were trimmed by 6 bases and 2 bases, with 12 bases remaining between them. CDR3 length: 14 residues. Germline loops: CDR1 LNHDA, CDR2 SQIVND (reference sequence). The CDR3 nucleotides read TGTGCCAGTAGCGTGGCCAGTCTCACAGATACGCAGTATTTT. Translation: CASSVASLTDTQYF.

The CDR3 DNA sequence: TGTGCCAGCCAGGAGGCAAAAGAGACCCAGTACTTC. Its protein is CASQEAKETQYF. This chain connects TRBV28 to TRBJ2-5; TRBD2 is a possible D gene (5 bases). Germline lookup yields CDR1 MDHEN and CDR2 SYDVKM. CDR3 length equals 12 residues. The ends were cut back, 8 bases at V and 3 bases at J, with 10 bases in the middle.

This sequence joins TRBV20-1 and TRBJ2-1; D not certain. V was shortened by 3 bases and J by 10 bases, with 7 bases between the two germline ends. The CDR3 is 10 amino acids. The V gene's germline CDR1 is DFQATT and CDR2 SNEGSKA (reference sequence). CDR3 residues: CSASQREQFF. The CDR3 DNA sequence: TGCAGTGCTAGTCAGCGAGAGCAGTTCTTC.

V and J are TRBV7-8 and TRBJ1-6; D gene ambiguous. CDR1 and CDR2 (germline): SGHVS, FQNEAQ. The V gene lost 5 bases and the J gene lost 7 bases, with 12 bases spanning the gap. The CDR3 has 14 amino acids. The DNA of the CDR3 is TGTGCCAGCAGCCGGAATTATGGGAATTCACCCCTCCACTTT. Protein: CASSRNYGNSPLHF.

V usage is TRBV28 and J usage is TRBJ2-1; 10 bases are a match to TRBD2. After removal of 6 bases from V and 5 bases from J, the junction contained 7 bases not matched to a gene. The CDR3 totals 15 residues. Germline CDR1 MDHEN, CDR2 SYDVKM. DNA for the CDR3: TGTGCCAGCAGAGCAGCGGGGGGGCGGAACAATGAGCAGTTCTTC. As protein: CASRAAGGRNNEQFF.

The rearrangement joins TRBV10-3 to TRBJ2-7; 16 bases agree with TRBD2. With V trimmed by 5 bases and J by 2 bases, 12 bases remained unmatched. The CDR3 is 19 amino acids. Germline loops: CDR1 ENHRY, CDR2 SYGVKD. The CDR3 DNA reads TGTGCCATCAGTAGGCCGGGACTAGCGGGAGGGCGCTCTACCTACGAGCAGTACTTC. Its protein product is CAISRPGLAGGRSTYEQYF.

Here the CDR3 DNA reads TGTGCCAGCAAAGCCGGGACACTTGGGACCGGGGAGCTGTTTTTT. This translates into CASKAGTLGTGELFF. V and J are TRBV27 and TRBJ2-2, with D perhaps TRBD1 (6 bases). The CDR3 spans 15 residues. The V gene lost 7 bases and the J gene lost 5 bases, with 17 bases spanning the gap. The V gene's germline CDR1 is MNHEY and CDR2 SMNVEV (reference sequence).

The V and J genes are TRBV6-1 and TRBJ1-5; no clear D. This CDR3 has 13 amino acids. CDR1 MNHNS and CDR2 SASEGT come from the germline V gene. V lost 8 bases and J 5 bases, leaving 13 bases between the germline ends. CDR3 region: CASSYLGDQPQHF. CDR3 bases: TGTGCCAGCTCGTATCTGGGAGATCAGCCCCAGCATTTT.

The V call is TRBV27, the J call TRBJ1-5; no firm D call. There are 15 residues in the CDR3. The V end was cut by 5 bases, the J end by 4 bases, with 15 bases between. The germline gives CDR1 MNHEY, CDR2 SMNVEV (reference sequence). The CDR3 sequence is CASSGSPLGNQPQHF. The CDR3 coding sequence is TGTGCCAGCAGTGGATCCCCGCTAGGGAATCAGCCCCAGCATTTT.

This rearrangement joins TRBV7-2 to TRBJ2-3; TRBD1 matches 8 bases. V trimming: 5 bases; J trimming: 7 bases; junction bases outside the gene matches: 20. Germline loops: CDR1 SGHTA, CDR2 FQGNSA. The CDR3 sequence is 18 residues long. CDR3 in DNA: TGTGCCAGCAGCACAAGGGGGGTCGCAGGGGGCGTTGGAAATACGCAGTATTTT. It yields the protein CASSTRGVAGGVGNTQYF.

CDR3 region: CASSFSGSVTYNEQFF. CDR3 nucleotides: TGTGCCAGCAGCTTCAGCGGGAGTGTGACCTACAATGAGCAGTTCTTC. The V and J genes are TRBV7-3 and TRBJ2-1; 8 nucleotides match TRBD2. Germline loops: CDR1 SGHTA, CDR2 FQGTGA. This CDR3 region has 16 residues. Trimming cost V 3 bases and J 2 bases; bases outside gene matches: 6.

The chain couples TRBV18 to TRBJ1-1, with 9 bases lining up with TRBD1. This CDR3 has 15 amino acids. The germline V gene has CDR1 KGHSH and CDR2 LQKENI. V shed 3 bases and J 1 base; nucleotides not matched to a gene: 3. CDR3 amino acids: CASSPRDRANTEAFF. In DNA, the CDR3 is TGTGCCAGCTCACCTCGGGACAGGGCGAACACTGAAGCTTTCTTT.

This clone came up once. V is TRBV7-9 and J is TRBJ2-2; maybe TRBD2 (5 bases). Germline V gene data show CDR1 as SEHNR and CDR2 as FQNEAQ (reference sequence). V lost 4 bases to trimming and J lost 7 bases, with 13 bases between them. The CDR3 totals 14 residues. This CDR3 reads CASSYGVYSGELFF. Here the CDR3 DNA reads TGTGCCAGCAGCTACGGGGTGTATAGCGGGGAGCTGTTTTTT.

The V call is TRBV19, the J call TRBJ1-5; 7 nucleotides line up with TRBD1. Germline trimming cut 6 bases from V and 0 bases from J; bases unmatched to any gene: 11. The germline V gene has CDR1 LNHDA and CDR2 SQIVND (reference sequence). CDR3 size: 17 residues. The CDR3 is CASRDRDPIYSNQPQHF. The CDR3 DNA reads as TGTGCCAGTAGAGACAGGGACCCTATCTATAGCAATCAGCCCCAGCATTTT.

The chain uses TRBV27 and TRBJ1-2, with a possible D match to TRBD1 (6 bases). Germline V gene lookup returns CDR1 MNHEY and CDR2 SMNVEV (reference sequence). Between the trimmed V and J ends, which lost 3 bases and 5 bases, there was a span of 16 bases. This CDR3 has 15 amino acids. CDR3 residues: CASSFSGGAEYGYTF. CDR3 nucleotides: TGTGCCAGCAGTTTTTCTGGGGGCGCGGAGTATGGCTACACCTTC.

The chain is built from TRBV2 and TRBJ2-7, with D unresolved. Trimming pared 6 bases from V and 6 bases from J, leaving 12 bases between. The CDR3 consists of 12 residues. Germline CDR1 and CDR2: SNHLY and FYNNEI. The CDR3 DNA reads TGTGCCAGCAGCTCTGGACCGGGCGAGCAGTACTTC. It specifies CASSSGPGEQYF.

This clone was seen just once. This sequence joins TRBV18 and TRBJ2-5; possible D gene TRBD2, 6 bases. With 2 bases removed from V and 11 bases from J, the gap between germline ends came to 21 bases. Germline loops: CDR1 KGHSH, CDR2 LQKENI. This CDR3 has 15 amino acids. CDR3 bases: TGTGCCAGCTCACCAACCGGGACTGCCCTCGAGGGACAGTACTTC. This encodes CASSPTGTALEGQYF.

In its sample, this clone was seen once. The J gene is TRBJ2-1, the V gene TRBV7-2; 8 bases line up with TRBD2. V gave up 5 bases and J gave up 2 bases; unmatched junction bases: 5. Germline CDR1 SGHTA, CDR2 FQGNSA. CDR3 length: 15 amino acids. The CDR3 here is CASSTSGGTYNEQFF. The CDR3 region has the DNA TGTGCCAGCAGCACGAGCGGGGGTACCTACAATGAGCAGTTCTTC. The full variable domain, in which reference TRBV7-2 and TRBJ2-1 provide the parts outside the CDR3, is GAGVSQSPSNKVTEKGKDVELRCDPISGHTALYWYRQSLGQGLEFLIYFQGNSAPDKSGLPSDRFSAERTGGSVSTLTIQRTQQEDSAVYLCASSTSGGTYNEQFFGPGTRLTVL.

The chain employs TRBV7-9 and TRBJ2-2; D might be TRBD1 (6 bases). CDR3 length: 15 residues. V lost 7 bases and J 1 base, leaving 13 bases between the germline ends. CDR1 is SEHNR, CDR2 FQNEAQ, per germline (reference sequence). The CDR3 here is CASTTTDRNTGELFF. CDR3 coding DNA: TGTGCCAGCACCACAACGGACAGGAACACCGGGGAGCTGTTTTTT.

V and J are TRBV7-2 and TRBJ1-3; TRBD1 is a possible D gene (6 bases). Germline lookup yields CDR1 SGHTA and CDR2 FQGNSA. CDR3 length equals 19 residues. The V gene lost 6 bases and the J gene lost 0 bases, with 24 bases spanning the gap. The CDR3 loop reads CASSFTPGIGGSSGNTIYF. The CDR3 DNA reads as TGTGCCAGCAGTTTTACTCCGGGGATAGGGGGAAGCTCTGGAAACACCATATATTTT.

Worth noting for this clone: This CDR3 is also generated by other DNA sequences in the sample. The rearrangement joins TRBV30 to TRBJ2-1; 7 nucleotides match TRBD2. The CDR3 is made up of 13 amino acids. In germline, CDR1 is GTSNPN, CDR2 SVGIG (reference sequence). V lost 2 bases and J lost 9; bases outside the gene matches: 7. CDR3 amino acids: CAWSWLAGGEQFF. In DNA form, the CDR3 reads TGTGCCTGGAGTTGGTTAGCGGGTGGTGAGCAGTTCTTC.

This sequence joins TRBV7-3 and TRBJ2-2; D perhaps matches TRBD2 (6 bases). The V and J ends lost 0 bases and 4 bases respectively, with 9 bases between them. The CDR3 is 15 amino acids. Germline V lookup: CDR1 SGHTA, CDR2 FQGTGA. The CDR3: CASSLTGTLTGELFF. In DNA, the CDR3 is TGTGCCAGCAGCTTAACCGGGACTCTCACCGGGGAGCTGTTTTTT.

The rearrangement links TRBV18 to TRBJ2-1; D may be TRBD1 (6 bases). Looked up from germline, CDR1 is KGHSH and CDR2 is LQKENI. The V end lost 2 bases, the J end lost 0 bases, and 11 bases lay between the germline ends. This CDR3 contains 16 residues. CDR3 coding DNA: TGTGCCAGCTCACCATTGGGGGCAGGCTCCTACAATGAGCAGTTCTTC. As protein: CASSPLGAGSYNEQFF.